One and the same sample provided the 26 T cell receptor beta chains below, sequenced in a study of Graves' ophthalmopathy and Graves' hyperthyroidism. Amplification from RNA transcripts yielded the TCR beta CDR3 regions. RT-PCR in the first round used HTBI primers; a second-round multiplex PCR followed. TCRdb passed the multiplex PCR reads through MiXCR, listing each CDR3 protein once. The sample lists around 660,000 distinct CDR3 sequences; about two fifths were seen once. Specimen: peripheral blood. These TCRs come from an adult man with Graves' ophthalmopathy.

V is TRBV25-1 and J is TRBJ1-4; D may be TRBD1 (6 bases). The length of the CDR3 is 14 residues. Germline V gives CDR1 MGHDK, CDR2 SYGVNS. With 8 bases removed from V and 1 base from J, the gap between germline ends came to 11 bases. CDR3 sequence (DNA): TGTGCCAGCCGTCCACAGGGAACTAATGAAAAACTGTTTTTT. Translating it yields CASRPQGTNEKLFF.

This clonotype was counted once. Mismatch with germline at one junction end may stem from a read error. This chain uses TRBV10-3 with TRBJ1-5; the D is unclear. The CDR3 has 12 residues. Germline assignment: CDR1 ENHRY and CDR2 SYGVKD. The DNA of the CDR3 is TGTGCCATCAGTGTTGGCAATGAGCCCCAGCATTTT. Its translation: CAISVGNEPQHF.

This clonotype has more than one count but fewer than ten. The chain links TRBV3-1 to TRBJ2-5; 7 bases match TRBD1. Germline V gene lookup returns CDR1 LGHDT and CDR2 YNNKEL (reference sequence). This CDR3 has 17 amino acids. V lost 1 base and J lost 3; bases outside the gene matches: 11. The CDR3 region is CASSQVVDRVTEETQYF. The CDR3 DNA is TGTGCCAGCAGCCAAGTTGTCGACAGGGTTACCGAAGAGACCCAGTACTTC.

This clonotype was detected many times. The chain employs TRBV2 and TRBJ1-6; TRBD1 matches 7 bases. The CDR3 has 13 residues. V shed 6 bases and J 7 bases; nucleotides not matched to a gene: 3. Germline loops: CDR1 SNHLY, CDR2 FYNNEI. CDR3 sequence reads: CASRGRGNSPLHF. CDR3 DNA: TGTGCCAGCAGGGGCAGGGGGAATTCACCCCTCCACTTT.

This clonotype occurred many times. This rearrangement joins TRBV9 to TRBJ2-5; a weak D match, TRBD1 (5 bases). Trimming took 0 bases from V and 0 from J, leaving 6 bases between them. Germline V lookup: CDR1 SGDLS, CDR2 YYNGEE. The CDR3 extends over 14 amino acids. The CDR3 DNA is TGTGCCAGCAGCGTAGACAGGCACCAAGAGACCCAGTACTTC. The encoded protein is CASSVDRHQETQYF.

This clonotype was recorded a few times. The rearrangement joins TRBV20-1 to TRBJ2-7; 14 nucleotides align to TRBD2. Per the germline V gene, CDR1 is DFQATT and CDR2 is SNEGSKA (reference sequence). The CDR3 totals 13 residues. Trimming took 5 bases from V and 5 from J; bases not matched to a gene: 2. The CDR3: CSALTSGRDEQYF. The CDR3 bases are TGCAGTGCTCTGACTAGCGGGAGGGACGAGCAGTACTTC.

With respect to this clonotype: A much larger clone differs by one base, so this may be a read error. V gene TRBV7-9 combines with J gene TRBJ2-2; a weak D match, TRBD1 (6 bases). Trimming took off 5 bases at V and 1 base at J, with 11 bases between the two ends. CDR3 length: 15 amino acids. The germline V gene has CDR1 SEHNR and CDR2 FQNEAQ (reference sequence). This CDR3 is CASSPTGRNTGELFF. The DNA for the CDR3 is TGTGCCAGCAGCCCTACAGGGAGGAACACCGGGGAGCTGTTTTTT.

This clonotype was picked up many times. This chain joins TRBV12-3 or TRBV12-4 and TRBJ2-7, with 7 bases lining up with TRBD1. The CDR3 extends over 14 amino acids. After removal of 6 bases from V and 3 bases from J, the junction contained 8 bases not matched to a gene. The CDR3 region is CASRSGGPFYEQYF. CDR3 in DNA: TGTGCCAGCAGGTCAGGGGGACCCTTCTACGAGCAGTACTTC.

Here the CDR3 reads CASSQERTGAGANVLTF. The CDR3 bases are TGTGCCAGCAGCCAAGAACGGACAGGGGCTGGGGCCAACGTCCTGACTTTC. The chain recombines TRBV19 with TRBJ2-6; TRBD1 matches 9 bases. J gave up 2 bases and V 9 bases, and 11 bases lay outside the gene matches. CDR1 is LNHDA and CDR2 is SQIVND in the germline V gene (reference sequence). The CDR3 loop spans 17 amino acids.

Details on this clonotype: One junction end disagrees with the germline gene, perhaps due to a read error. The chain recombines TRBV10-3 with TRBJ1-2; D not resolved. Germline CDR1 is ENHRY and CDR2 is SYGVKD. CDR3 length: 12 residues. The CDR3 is CASSQRPYGYTF. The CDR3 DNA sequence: TGTGCCAGCAGTCAGAGGCCCTATGGCTACACCTTC.

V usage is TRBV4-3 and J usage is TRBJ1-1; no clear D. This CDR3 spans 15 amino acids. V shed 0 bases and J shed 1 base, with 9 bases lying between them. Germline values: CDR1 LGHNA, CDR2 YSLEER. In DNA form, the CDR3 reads TGCGCCAGCAGCCAAGATCCTTATAGGAACACTGAAGCTTTCTTT. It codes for CASSQDPYRNTEAFF.

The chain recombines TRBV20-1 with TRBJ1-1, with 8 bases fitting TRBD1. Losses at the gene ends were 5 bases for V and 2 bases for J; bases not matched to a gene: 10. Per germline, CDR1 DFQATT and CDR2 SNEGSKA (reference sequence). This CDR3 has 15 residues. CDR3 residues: CSASQGGRSNTEAFF. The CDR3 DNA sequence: TGCAGTGCTTCACAGGGGGGCAGAAGCAACACTGAAGCTTTCTTT.

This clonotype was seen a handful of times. CDR3 sequence: CASSLRVGGELSYEQYF. CDR3 bases: TGTGCCAGCAGCTTAAGAGTTGGCGGGGAGCTATCCTACGAGCAGTACTTC. The V and J genes are TRBV7-8 and TRBJ2-7; tentative D call: TRBD2 (6 bases). Trimming cost V 2 bases and J 1 base, with 18 bases left between them. CDR3 length: 17 residues. In germline, CDR1 is SGHVS, CDR2 FQNEAQ.

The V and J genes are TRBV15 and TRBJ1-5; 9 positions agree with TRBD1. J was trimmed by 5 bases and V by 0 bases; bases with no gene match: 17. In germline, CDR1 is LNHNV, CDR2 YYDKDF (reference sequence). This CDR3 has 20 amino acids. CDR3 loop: CATSREPPGQGSRSDQPQHF. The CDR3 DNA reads TGTGCCACCAGCAGAGAGCCTCCGGGACAGGGCTCCAGGTCGGATCAGCCCCAGCATTTT.

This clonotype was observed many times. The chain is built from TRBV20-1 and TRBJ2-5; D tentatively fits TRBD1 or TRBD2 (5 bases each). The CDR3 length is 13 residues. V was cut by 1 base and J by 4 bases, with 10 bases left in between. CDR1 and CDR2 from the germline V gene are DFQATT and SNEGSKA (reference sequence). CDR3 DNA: TGCAGTGCTAGAGGAGGGGATTCAGAGACCCAGTACTTC. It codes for CSARGGDSETQYF.

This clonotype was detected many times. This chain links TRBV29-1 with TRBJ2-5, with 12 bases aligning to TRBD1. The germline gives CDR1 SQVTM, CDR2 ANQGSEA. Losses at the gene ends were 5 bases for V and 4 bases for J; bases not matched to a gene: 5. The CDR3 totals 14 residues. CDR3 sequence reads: CSVSGTGGAETQYF. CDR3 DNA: TGCAGCGTTTCCGGGACAGGGGGCGCAGAGACCCAGTACTTC.

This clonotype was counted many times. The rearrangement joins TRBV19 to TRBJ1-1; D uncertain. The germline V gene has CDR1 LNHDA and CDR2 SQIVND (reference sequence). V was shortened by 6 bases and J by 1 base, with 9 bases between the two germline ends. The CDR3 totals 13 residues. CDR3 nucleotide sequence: TGTGCCAGTAGGCGGGTGGGGAACACTGAAGCTTTCTTT. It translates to CASRRVGNTEAFF.

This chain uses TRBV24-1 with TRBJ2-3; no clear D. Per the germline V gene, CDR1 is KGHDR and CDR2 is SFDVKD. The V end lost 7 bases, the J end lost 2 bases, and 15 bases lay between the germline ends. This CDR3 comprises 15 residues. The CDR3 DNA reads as TGTGCCACCAGGCCCCTTTGCAGTAACACAGATACGCAGTATTTT. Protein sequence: CATRPLCSNTDTQYF.

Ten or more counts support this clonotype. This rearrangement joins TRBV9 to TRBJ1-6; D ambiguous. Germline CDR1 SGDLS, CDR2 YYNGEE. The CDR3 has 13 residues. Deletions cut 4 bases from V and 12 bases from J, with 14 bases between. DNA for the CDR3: TGTGCCAGCAGCCAAGATCCCCGGGGACCCCTCCACTTT. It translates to CASSQDPRGPLHF.

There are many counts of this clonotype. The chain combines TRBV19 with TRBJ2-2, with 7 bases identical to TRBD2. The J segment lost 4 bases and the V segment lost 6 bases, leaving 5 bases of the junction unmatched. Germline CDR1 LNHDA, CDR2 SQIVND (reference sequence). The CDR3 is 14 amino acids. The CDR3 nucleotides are TGTGCCAGTAGAGGTGCGGGAGTCACCGGGGAGCTGTTTTTT. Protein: CASRGAGVTGELFF.

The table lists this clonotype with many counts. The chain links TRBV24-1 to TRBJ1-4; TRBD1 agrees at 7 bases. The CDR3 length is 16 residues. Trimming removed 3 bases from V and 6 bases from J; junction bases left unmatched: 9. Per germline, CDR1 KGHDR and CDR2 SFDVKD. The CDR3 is CATSDGQQGTHEKLFF. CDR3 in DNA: TGTGCCACCAGTGATGGTCAACAGGGGACCCATGAAAAACTGTTTTTT.

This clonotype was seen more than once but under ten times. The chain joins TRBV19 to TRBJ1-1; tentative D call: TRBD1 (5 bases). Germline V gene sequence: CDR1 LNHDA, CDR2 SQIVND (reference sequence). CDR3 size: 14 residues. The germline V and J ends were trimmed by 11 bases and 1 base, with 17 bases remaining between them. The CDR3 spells CAWTPGGANTEAFF. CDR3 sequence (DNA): TGTGCCTGGACCCCGGGGGGAGCGAACACTGAAGCTTTCTTT.

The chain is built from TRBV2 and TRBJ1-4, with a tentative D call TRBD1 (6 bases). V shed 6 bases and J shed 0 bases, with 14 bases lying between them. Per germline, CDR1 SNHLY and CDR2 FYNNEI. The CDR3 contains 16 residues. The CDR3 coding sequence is TGTGCCAGCAGCGTAGGGGGTGAGGCAACTAATGAAAAACTGTTTTTT. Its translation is CASSVGGEATNEKLFF.

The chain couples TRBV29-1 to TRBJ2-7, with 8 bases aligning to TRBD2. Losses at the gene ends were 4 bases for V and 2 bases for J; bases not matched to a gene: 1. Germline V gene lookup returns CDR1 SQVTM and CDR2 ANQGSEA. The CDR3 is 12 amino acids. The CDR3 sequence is CSVAGGTYEQYF. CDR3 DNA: TGCAGCGTTGCGGGGGGGACCTACGAGCAGTACTTC.

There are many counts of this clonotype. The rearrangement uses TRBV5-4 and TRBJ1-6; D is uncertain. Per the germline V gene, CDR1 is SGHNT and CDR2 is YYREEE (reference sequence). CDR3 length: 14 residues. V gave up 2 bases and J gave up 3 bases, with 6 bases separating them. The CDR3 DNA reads TGTGCCAGCAGCTTTGATGTCTATAATTCACCCCTCCACTTT. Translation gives CASSFDVYNSPLHF. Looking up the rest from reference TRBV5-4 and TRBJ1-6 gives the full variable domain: ETGVTQSPTHLIKTRGQQVTLRCSSQSGHNTVSWYQQALGQGPQFIFQYYREEENGRGNFPPRFSGLQFPNYSSELNVNALELDDSALYLCASSFDVYNSPLHFGNGTRLTVT.

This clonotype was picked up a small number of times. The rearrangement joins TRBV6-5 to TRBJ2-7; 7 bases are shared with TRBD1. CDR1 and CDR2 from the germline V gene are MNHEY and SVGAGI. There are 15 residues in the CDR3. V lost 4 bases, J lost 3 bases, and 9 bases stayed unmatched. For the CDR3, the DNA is TGTGCCAGCAGTTGGAAGACAGGGCAAGGCTACGAGCAGTACTTC. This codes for CASSWKTGQGYEQYF.